This TCR beta chain is from a study of T-cell reconstitution after alpha-beta-depleted transplantation in children. The study, taken as a whole, reports: T-cell counts and diversity were attributed mostly to newly produced T cells one year after transplant. Surviving recipient T cells and thymic progenitors accounted for the high day-60 TCRbeta diversity observed in some patients. As was reported, about two months after transplant, alpha-beta T cells came from several hundred expanded graft clones.

For TCRbeta, the library was prepared with unique molecular identifiers. TCRdb itself ran the PCR reads through MiXCR, one entry per CDR3 protein. This table has about 200,000 distinct CDR3 sequences, roughly 15% appearing once. Germline CDR1 reads LNHDA; CDR2 reads SQIVND (reference sequence). V gave up 6 bases and J gave up 0 bases; unmatched junction bases: 4. This CDR3 region has 14 residues. This clonotype was seen a handful of times. Its cognate antigen is unknown. The receptor's source is a male patient aged 2 to 10 who had a stem cell transplant for acute lymphoblastic leukemia, so the T cells may come from the graft donor. The starting material was PBMCs, mostly from graft donor cells, obtained 360 days after TCRalphabeta/CD19-depleted stem cell transplant. The chain couples TRBV19 to TRBJ2-7; 8 bases align to TRBD2. For the CDR3, the DNA is TGTGCCAGTAGGGTCAGCGGGGGCTCCTACGAGCAGTACTTC. This sequence encodes CASRVSGGSYEQYF.